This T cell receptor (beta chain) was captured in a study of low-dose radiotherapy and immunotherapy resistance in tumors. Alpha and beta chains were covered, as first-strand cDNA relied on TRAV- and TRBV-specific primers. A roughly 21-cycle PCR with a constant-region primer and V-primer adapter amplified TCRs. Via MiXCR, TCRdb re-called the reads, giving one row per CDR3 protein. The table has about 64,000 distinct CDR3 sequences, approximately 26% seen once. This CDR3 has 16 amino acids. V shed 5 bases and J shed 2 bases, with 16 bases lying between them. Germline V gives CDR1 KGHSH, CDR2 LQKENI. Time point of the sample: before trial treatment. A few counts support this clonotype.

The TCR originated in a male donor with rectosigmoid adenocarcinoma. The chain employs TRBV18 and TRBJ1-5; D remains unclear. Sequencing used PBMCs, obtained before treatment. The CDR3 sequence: CASSSTGSGGNQPQHF. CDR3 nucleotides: TGTGCCAGCTCATCAACGGGGAGTGGTGGCAATCAGCCCCAGCATTTT.